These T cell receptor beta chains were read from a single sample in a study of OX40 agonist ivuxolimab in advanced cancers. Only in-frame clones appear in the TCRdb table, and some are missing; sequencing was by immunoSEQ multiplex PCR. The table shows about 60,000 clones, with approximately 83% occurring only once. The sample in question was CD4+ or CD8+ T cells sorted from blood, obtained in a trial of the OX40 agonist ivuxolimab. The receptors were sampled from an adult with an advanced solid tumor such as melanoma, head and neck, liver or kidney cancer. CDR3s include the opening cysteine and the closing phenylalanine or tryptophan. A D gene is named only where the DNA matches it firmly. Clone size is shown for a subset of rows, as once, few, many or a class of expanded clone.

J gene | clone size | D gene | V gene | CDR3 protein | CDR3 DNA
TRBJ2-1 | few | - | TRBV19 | CASSPTRIEQFF | TGTGCCAGTAGTCCTACTAGGATTGAGCAGTTCTTC
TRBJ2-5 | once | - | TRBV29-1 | CSVGLRGETQYF | TGCAGCGTTGGACTCCGAGGGGAGACCCAGTACTTC
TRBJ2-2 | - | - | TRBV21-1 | CASSVHGSANTGELFF | TGTGCCAGCAGCGTTCACGGGAGCGCGAACACCGGGGAGCTGTTTTTT
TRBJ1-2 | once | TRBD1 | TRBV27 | CASSPELGQGYGYTF | TGTGCCAGCAGCCCTGAGCTTGGACAGGGCTATGGCTACACCTTC
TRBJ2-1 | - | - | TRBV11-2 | CASSFTDASTEQFF | TGTGCCAGCAGCTTCACGGACGCAAGCACTGAGCAGTTCTTC
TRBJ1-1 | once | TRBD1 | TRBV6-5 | CASSGVTGGPTEAFF | TGTGCCAGCAGTGGAGTAACAGGGGGCCCCACTGAAGCTTTCTTT
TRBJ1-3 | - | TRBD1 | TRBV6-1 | CASSRQGKGGNTIYF | TGTGCCAGCAGTCGACAGGGAAAAGGTGGAAACACCATATATTTT
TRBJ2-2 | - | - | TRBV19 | CASSRRQSNTGELFF | TGTGCCAGTAGCAGGCGACAGTCGAACACCGGGGAGCTGTTTTTT
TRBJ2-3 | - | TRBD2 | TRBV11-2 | CASKAGVGYTQYF | TGTGCCAGCAAAGCGGGAGTAGGGTATACGCAGTATTTT
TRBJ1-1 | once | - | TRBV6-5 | CASSETRNTEAFF | TGTGCCAGCAGTGAAACCAGGAACACTGAAGCTTTCTTT
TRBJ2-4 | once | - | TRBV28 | CASSLKNIQYF | TGTGCCAGCAGTTTGAAAAACATTCAGTACTTC
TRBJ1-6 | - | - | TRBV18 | CASGSAGHRDRPLHF | TGTGCCAGCGGGAGTGCGGGACACCGGGACCGGCCCCTCCACTTT
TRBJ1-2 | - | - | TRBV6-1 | CASSDLSVSGYTF | TGTGCCAGCAGTGATCTGTCAGTATCTGGCTACACCTTC
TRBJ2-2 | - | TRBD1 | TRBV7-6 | CASSLSTGQYTGELFF | TGTGCCAGCAGCTTAAGTACGGGACAGTACACCGGGGAGCTGTTTTTT
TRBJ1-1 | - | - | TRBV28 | CATQGVGPLREAFF | TGTGCCACCCAAGGGGTCGGGCCCCTCCGCGAAGCTTTCTTT
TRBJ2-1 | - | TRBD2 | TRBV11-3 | CASSLSGRKEGEQFF | TGTGCCAGCAGCCTTAGCGGGAGGAAGGAGGGTGAGCAGTTCTTC
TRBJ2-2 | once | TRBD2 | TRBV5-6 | CASSDSGRDTGELFF | TGTGCCAGCAGCGACAGCGGGAGGGACACCGGGGAGCTGTTTTTT